Below, 15 T cell receptor beta chains from the same sample are listed, as sequenced in a study. TCRdb fed the 5' RACE reads into MiXCR, producing one record per CDR3 protein. The table records over 40,000 distinct CDR3 sequences, roughly 30% of them present only once. The sequencing input was tumor-infiltrating memory CD4+ T cells sorted from the breast tumor. The subset here: memory CD4+ T cells, CD4+CD45RO+CD25-. All receptors derive from a female donor with breast cancer.

This clonotype has more than one count but fewer than ten. CDR3 residues: CATSDPDRGRTGELFF. CDR3 nucleotides: TGTGCCACCAGTGACCCTGACAGGGGGCGCACCGGGGAGCTGTTTTTT. The chain links TRBV24-1 to TRBJ2-2, with 10 bases lining up with TRBD1. The CDR3 has 16 residues. Germline V gives CDR1 KGHDR, CDR2 SFDVKD. J gave up 4 bases and V 4 bases, and 5 bases lay outside the gene matches.

This clonotype occurred many times. V gene TRBV7-3 combines with J gene TRBJ2-1; perhaps TRBD2 as D (6 bases). CDR1 and CDR2 from the germline V gene are SGHTA and FQGTGA. V was clipped by 2 bases and J by 5 bases, with 13 bases between them. The length of the CDR3 is 15 residues. The CDR3 loop reads CASSLVGTGDNEQFF. The CDR3, as DNA: TGTGCCAGCAGCTTAGTAGGGACGGGAGACAATGAGCAGTTCTTC.

This clonotype was detected only a few times. J is TRBJ2-3 and V is TRBV20-1; D perhaps matches TRBD2 (5 bases). Trimming cost V 3 bases and J 2 bases, with 9 bases left between them. This CDR3 comprises 13 residues. CDR1 is DFQATT and CDR2 is SNEGSKA in the germline V gene (reference sequence). The CDR3 is CSARWEPTDTQYF. The CDR3 nucleotides read TGCAGTGCTAGGTGGGAGCCCACAGATACGCAGTATTTT.

Points on this clonotype: A read error may be the cause here, since a much bigger clone is one base away. This chain links TRBV27 with TRBJ2-3; 9 bases align to TRBD2. The CDR3 sequence is 13 residues long. Germline CDR1 and CDR2: MNHEY and SMNVEV (reference sequence). Here the CDR3 reads CASIAGGKDTRYF. The CDR3 DNA follows: TGTGCCAGCATCGCGGGGGGGAAAGATACGCGGTATTTT.

The CDR3 coding sequence is TGTGCCAGCAGTTTCGGGACTAGCGGGAGCCAAGAGACCCAGTACTTC. Translation gives CASSFGTSGSQETQYF. This chain links TRBV28 with TRBJ2-5; 14 bases line up with TRBD2. V gave up 3 bases and J gave up 1 base; unmatched junction bases: 1. CDR1 MDHEN and CDR2 SYDVKM come from the germline V gene. The CDR3 consists of 16 residues.

The CDR3 spells CASSERVNTEAFF. CDR3 nucleotides: TGTGCCAGCAGTGAGCGGGTGAACACTGAAGCTTTCTTT. The chain employs TRBV6-1 and TRBJ1-1; D not certain. The CDR3 length is 13 residues. Trimming removed 3 bases from V and 0 bases from J, with 5 bases in between. Germline CDR1 MNHNS, CDR2 SASEGT.

This clonotype was recorded only once. V usage is TRBV5-1 and J usage is TRBJ1-5; D is undetermined. V gave up 1 base and J gave up 7 bases, with 9 bases separating them. The CDR3 contains 13 residues. Germline V CDR1 and CDR2: SGHRS, YFSETQ. The chain's CDR3 is CASSLLGEQPQHF. CDR3 bases: TGCGCCAGCAGCTTGCTTGGGGAACAGCCCCAGCATTTT.

The chain is built from TRBV18 and TRBJ2-5; unclear D gene. Trimming pared 3 bases from V and 2 bases from J, leaving 10 bases between. Germline values: CDR1 KGHSH, CDR2 LQKENI. This CDR3 has 14 amino acids. The CDR3 region is CASSPVSAQETQYF. CDR3 DNA: TGTGCCAGCTCACCCGTCTCAGCTCAAGAGACCCAGTACTTC.

As regards this clonotype: This sequence may be a read error, since a much larger clone differs from it by one base. The V gene is TRBV10-3, the J gene TRBJ2-7; D may match TRBD1 or TRBD2 (6 bases each). CDR1 and CDR2 from the germline V gene are ENHRY and SYGVKD. The CDR3 is 14 residues long. The CDR3 protein is CTISAGGGFHEQYF. Written as DNA, the CDR3 is TGTACCATCAGTGCTGGAGGGGGTTTCCACGAGCAGTACTTC.

This clonotype was observed a few times. The rearrangement uses TRBV10-2 and TRBJ2-1; a possible D gene is TRBD2 (5 bases). Germline V gives CDR1 WSHSY, CDR2 SAAADI. The length of the CDR3 is 14 residues. The V and J ends lost 0 bases and 6 bases respectively, with 9 bases between them. CDR3 coding DNA: TGCGCCAGCAGTGAGTCGGACTGGAGCAATGAGCAGTTCTTC. It yields the protein CASSESDWSNEQFF.

V and J are TRBV9 and TRBJ2-2, with D possibly matching TRBD1 (6 bases). The germline CDR1 and CDR2 sequences are SGDLS and YYNGEE. Trimming shortened V by 7 bases and J by 6 bases, and 13 bases separated the two germline ends. There are 13 residues in the CDR3. CDR3 loop: CASSYRVAGELFF. CDR3 coding DNA: TGTGCCAGCTCTTACAGGGTCGCCGGGGAGCTGTTTTTT.

This clonotype appeared a few times. The chain couples TRBV7-9 to TRBJ1-1; TRBD1 might be the D (5 bases). Germline V gene data show CDR1 as SEHNR and CDR2 as FQNEAQ (reference sequence). The CDR3 extends over 11 amino acids. The ends were cut back, 7 bases at V and 8 bases at J, with 11 bases in the middle. The CDR3 DNA follows: TGTGCCAGCACCTTTGGGGGAGAAGCTTTCTTT. This codes for CASTFGGEAFF.

This clonotype appeared once. This chain joins TRBV2 and TRBJ2-3; D gene unclear. Trimming pared 4 bases from V and 2 bases from J, leaving 10 bases between. Per germline, CDR1 SNHLY and CDR2 FYNNEI. CDR3 length equals 14 residues. CDR3: CASSVRGPTDTQYF. The CDR3 DNA follows: TGTGCCAGCAGTGTCCGAGGACCCACAGATACGCAGTATTTT.

The chain uses TRBV4-1 and TRBJ1-5, with 7 bases matching TRBD1. The CDR3 consists of 15 residues. The J segment lost 2 bases and the V segment lost 1 base, leaving 2 bases of the junction unmatched. Germline-derived CDR1 and CDR2 are MGHRA and YSYEKL. The CDR3 reads CASSQGDSGNQPQHF. The CDR3 DNA reads TGCGCCAGCAGCCAAGGGGACAGTGGCAATCAGCCCCAGCATTTT.

V and J are TRBV10-3 and TRBJ2-1; 7 bases fit TRBD2. The CDR3 runs 15 residues. Germline V lookup: CDR1 ENHRY, CDR2 SYGVKD. V gave up 6 bases and J gave up 2 bases; unmatched junction bases: 7. The CDR3 spells CAIRRAGSAYNEQFF. CDR3 nucleotide sequence: TGTGCCATCAGACGAGCGGGGTCGGCCTACAATGAGCAGTTCTTC.